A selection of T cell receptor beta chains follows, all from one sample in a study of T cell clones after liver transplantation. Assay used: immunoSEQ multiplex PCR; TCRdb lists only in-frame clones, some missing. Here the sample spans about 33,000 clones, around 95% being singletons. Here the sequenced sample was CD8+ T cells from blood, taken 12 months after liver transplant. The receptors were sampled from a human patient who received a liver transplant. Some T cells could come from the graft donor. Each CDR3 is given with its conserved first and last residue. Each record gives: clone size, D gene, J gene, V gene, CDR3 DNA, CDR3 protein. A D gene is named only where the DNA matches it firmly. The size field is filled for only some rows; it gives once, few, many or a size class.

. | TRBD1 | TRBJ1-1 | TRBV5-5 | TGTGCCAGCAGCGCAGGGGGCACTGAAGCTTTCTTT | CASSAGGTEAFF
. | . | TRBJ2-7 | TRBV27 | TGTGCCAGCAGTTTATCTGACCCGTATCAGCAGTACTTC | CASSLSDPYQQYF
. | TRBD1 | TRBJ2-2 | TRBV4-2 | TGTGCCAGCAGCCTCGACAGGGATGAGGACACCGGGGAGCTGTTTTTT | CASSLDRDEDTGELFF
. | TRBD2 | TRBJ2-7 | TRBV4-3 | TGCGCCAGCAGCCCAGCGGGAGAAGCCCACGAGCAGTACTTC | CASSPAGEAHEQYF
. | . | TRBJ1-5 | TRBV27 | TGTGCCAGCAGTTTACGCGTTAGCAATCAGCCCCAGCATTTT | CASSLRVSNQPQHF
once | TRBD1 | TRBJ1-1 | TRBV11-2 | TGTGCCAGCAGCTTAGGGGACAGGGGTTTGTTCTTT | CASSLGDRGLFF
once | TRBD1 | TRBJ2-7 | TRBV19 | TGTGCCAGTAGTCCGACAGGGAACGGGGACTACGAGCAGTACTTC | CASSPTGNGDYEQYF
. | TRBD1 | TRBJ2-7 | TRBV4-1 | TGCGCCAGCAGCGAAAGTTGGACAGGCTCCTACGAGCAGTACTTC | CASSESWTGSYEQYF
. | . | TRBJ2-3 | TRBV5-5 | TGTGCCAGCAGCTTGGGTGCTATGCACACAGATACGCAGTATTTT | CASSLGAMHTDTQYF
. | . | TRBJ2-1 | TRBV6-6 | TGTGCCAGCAGAAAGGCGCCCGAGCAGTTCTTC | CASRKAPEQFF
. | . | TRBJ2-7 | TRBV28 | TGTGCCAGCAGTACAGGATACGAGCAGTACTTC | CASSTGYEQYF
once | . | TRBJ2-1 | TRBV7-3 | TGTGCCAGCAGTCTTAATGCCGGGACTTACCCTATGGAGCAGTTCTTC | CASSLNAGTYPMEQFF
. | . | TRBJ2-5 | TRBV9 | TGTGCCAGCAGCGTAGGTGGAAGGGGATGGGAGACCCAGTACTTC | CASSVGGRGWETQYF
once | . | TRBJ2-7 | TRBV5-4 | TGTGCCAGTTCAACTTCCTACGAGCAGTACTTC | CASSTSYEQYF
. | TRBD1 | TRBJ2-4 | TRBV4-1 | TGCGCCAGCAGCCACCCCGGGCCCGGGACAGGGGAAAGGGCCAAAAACATTCAGTACTTC | CASSHPGPGTGERAKNIQYF
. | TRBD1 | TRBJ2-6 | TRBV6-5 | TGTGCCACTTGGACAGGGGGCTCTGGGGCCAACGTCCTGACTTTC | CATWTGGSGANVLTF
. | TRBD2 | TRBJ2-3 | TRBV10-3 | TGTGCCATCGGACTAGCGGGAGACACAGATACGCAGTATTTT | CAIGLAGDTDTQYF
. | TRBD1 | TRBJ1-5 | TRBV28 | TGTGCCAGCAAGGAACAGGGGGCCCCACCCCAGCATTTT | CASKEQGAPPQHF
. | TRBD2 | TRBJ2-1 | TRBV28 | TGTGCCAGCCTGAAGGGGTCTAGCGGCGTTTACAATGAGCAGTTCTTC | CASLKGSSGVYNEQFF
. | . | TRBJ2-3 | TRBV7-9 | TGTGCCAGCAGCAGTAGCGGATCTAGCACAGATACGCAGTATTTT | CASSSSGSSTDTQYF
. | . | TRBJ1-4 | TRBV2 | TGTGCCAGCACCACGGGGGGGCCAAATGAAAAACTGTTTTTT | CASTTGGPNEKLFF
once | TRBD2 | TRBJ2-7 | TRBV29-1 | TGCAGCGTTGTGAGCCTAGCGGAGACCTACGAGCAGTACTTC | CSVVSLAETYEQYF
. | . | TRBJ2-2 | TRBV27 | TGTGCCAGCACCTCGGGTGCCAGCCTGGTGACCGGGGAGCTGTTTTTT | CASTSGASLVTGELFF
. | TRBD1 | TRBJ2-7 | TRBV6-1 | TGTGCCAGCAGCCCTTCTACAGGGGCTATGTACGAGCAGTACTTC | CASSPSTGAMYEQYF
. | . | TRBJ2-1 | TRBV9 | TGTGCCAGCAGCGAACAATCCGGGACCCTATACAATGAGCAGTTCTTC | CASSEQSGTLYNEQFF
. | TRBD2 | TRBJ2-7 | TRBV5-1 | TGCGCCAGCAGCTTGGCGGCGGGAGTGCGCGGCTACGAGCAGTACTTC | CASSLAAGVRGYEQYF
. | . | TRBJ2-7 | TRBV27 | TGTGCCAGCAGTTTTGGCGGCTACGAGCAGTACTTC | CASSFGGYEQYF
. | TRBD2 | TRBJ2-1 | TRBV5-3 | TGTGCCAGAAGCTCAGGACTAGCGAGATCCTACAATGAGCAGTTCTTC | CARSSGLARSYNEQFF
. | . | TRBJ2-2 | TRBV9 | TGTGCCAGCAGTTCTAGCCCCGTCGGGGAGCTGTTTTTT | CASSSSPVGELFF
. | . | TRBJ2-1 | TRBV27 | TGTGCCAGCGGGGACTCCTACAATGAGCAGTTCTTC | CASGDSYNEQFF
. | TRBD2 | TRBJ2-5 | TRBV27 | TGTGCCAGCAGGGGACTAGCGGGCTACCAAGAGACCCAGTACTTC | CASRGLAGYQETQYF
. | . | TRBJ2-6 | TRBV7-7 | TGTGCCAGCAGCTTACCGATTAAGCCACAAAGTCGGGCCAACGTCCTGACTTTC | CASSLPIKPQSRANVLTF
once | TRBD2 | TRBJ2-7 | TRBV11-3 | TGTGCCAGCAGCTCGCCGACTAGCGGGAGAATGGAGCAGTACTTC | CASSSPTSGRMEQYF
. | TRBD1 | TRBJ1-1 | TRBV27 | TGTGCCAGCAGTTTATCTGGCAGGGGGACTTTCTTT | CASSLSGRGTFF
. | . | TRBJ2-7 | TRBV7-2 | TGTGCCAGCAGCTTAGCGAGGACGGTATACGAGCAGTACTTC | CASSLARTVYEQYF
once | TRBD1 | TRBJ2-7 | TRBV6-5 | TGTGCCAGCAGTCCCTCCGGGACAGGGGGCTACGAGCAGTACTTC | CASSPSGTGGYEQYF
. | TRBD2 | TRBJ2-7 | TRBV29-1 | TGCAGCGTTGAAGGGGTTCGAGGACTAGCGGGTTTCTACGAGCAGTACTTC | CSVEGVRGLAGFYEQYF